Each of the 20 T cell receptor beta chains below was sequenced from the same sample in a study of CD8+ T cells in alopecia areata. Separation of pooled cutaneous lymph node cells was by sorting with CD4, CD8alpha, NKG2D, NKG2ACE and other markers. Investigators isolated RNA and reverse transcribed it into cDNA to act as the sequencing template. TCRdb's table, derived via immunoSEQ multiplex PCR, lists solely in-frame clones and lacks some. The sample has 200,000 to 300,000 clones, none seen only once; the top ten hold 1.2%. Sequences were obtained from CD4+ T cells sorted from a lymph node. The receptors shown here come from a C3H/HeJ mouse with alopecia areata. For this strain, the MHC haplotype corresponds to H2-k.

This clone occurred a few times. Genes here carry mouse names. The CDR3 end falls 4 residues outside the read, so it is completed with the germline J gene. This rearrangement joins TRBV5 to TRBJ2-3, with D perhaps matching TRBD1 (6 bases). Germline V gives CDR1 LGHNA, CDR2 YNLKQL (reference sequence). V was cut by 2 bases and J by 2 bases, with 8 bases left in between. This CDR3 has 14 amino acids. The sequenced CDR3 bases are TGTGCCAGCAGCCAACAGGGGTTTGCAGAA. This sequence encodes CASSQQGFAE. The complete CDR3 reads CASSQQGFAETLYF.

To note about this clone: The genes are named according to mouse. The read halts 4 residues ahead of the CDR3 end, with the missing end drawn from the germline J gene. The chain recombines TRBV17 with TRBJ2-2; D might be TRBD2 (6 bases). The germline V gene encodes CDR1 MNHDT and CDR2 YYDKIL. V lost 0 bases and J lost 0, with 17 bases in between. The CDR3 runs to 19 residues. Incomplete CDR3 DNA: TGTGCTAGCAGTAGAGATTTCCGCGGCCTGGGGCCAAACACCGGG. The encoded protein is CASSRDFRGLGPNTG. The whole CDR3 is CASSRDFRGLGPNTGQLYF. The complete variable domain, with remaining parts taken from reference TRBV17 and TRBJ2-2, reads DTTVKQNPRYKLARVGKPVNLICSQTMNHDTMYWYQKKPNQAPKLLLFYYDKILNREADTFEKFQSSRPNNSFCSLYIGSAGLEYSAMYLCASSRDFRGLGPNTGQLYFGEGSKLTVL.

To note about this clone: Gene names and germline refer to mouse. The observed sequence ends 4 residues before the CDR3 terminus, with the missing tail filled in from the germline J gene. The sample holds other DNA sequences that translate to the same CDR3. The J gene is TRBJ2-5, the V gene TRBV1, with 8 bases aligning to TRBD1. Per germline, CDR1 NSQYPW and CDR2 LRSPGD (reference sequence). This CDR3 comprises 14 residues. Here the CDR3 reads CTCSAGRGRDTQYF. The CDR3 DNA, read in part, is TGCACCTGCAGTGCGGGCAGGGGGCGAGAC.

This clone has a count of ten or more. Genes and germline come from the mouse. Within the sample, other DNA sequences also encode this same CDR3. The covered CDR3 bases are TGTGCCAGCAGTGGAGGGGGCGGAAACTCC. Translation gives CASSGGGGNS. The whole CDR3 region reads CASSGGGGNSDYTF. The gene calls are TRBV13-1 and TRBJ1-2; TRBD1 agrees at 7 bases. The read ends 4 residues before the CDR3 terminus; that terminus is restored from the germline J gene. CDR1 NSHNY and CDR2 SYGAGN come from the germline V gene. CDR3 length: 14 residues. With V trimmed by 3 bases and J by 1 base, 3 bases remained unmatched.

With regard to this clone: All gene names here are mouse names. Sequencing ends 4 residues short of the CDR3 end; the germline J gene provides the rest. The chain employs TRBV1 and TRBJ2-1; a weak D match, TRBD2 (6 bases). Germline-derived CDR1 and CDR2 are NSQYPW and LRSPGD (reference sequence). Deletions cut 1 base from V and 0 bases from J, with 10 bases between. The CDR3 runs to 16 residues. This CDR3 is CTCSAGWGYNYAEQFF. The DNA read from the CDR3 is TGCACCTGCAGTGCAGGTTGGGGGTATAACTATGCT.

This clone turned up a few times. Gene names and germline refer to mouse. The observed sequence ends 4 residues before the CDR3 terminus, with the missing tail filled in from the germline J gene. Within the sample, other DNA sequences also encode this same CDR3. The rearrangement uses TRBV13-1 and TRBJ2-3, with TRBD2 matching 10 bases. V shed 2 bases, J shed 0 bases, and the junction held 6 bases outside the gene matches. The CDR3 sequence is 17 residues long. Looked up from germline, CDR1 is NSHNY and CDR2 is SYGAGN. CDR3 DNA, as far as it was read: TGTGCCAGCAGTGACAGACTGGGGGGCACTAGTGCAGAA. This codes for CASSDRLGGTSAE. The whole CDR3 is CASSDRLGGTSAETLYF.

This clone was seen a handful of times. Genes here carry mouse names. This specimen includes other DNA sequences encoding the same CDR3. The CDR3 region is CASSWGSSAETLYF. The CDR3 bases that were read are TGTGCCAGCAGTTGGGGGTCTAGTGCAGAA. The rearrangement links TRBV19 to TRBJ2-3; tentatively, D is TRBD2 (6 bases). The missing CDR3 end, 4 residues past where the read stops, is filled in from the germline J gene. The CDR3 covers 14 residues. V shed 4 bases and J shed 0 bases, with 9 bases lying between them. Germline CDR1 and CDR2: FNHDT and SITEND (reference sequence).

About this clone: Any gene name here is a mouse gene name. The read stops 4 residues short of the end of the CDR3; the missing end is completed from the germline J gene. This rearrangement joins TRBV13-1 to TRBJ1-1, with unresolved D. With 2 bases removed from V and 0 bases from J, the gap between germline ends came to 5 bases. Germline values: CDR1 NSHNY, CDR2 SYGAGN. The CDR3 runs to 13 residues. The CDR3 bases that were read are TGTGCCAGCAGTGACAAATCAAACACA. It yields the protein CASSDKSNT. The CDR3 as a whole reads CASSDKSNTEVFF.

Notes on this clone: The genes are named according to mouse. The CDR3 bases that were read are TGTGCCAGCAGTGATCTCCGGGACAAAAAC. Residues: CASSDLRDKN. The whole CDR3 region reads CASSDLRDKNTLYF. The rearrangement uses TRBV13-1 and TRBJ2-4; a weak D match, TRBD1 (6 bases). The DNA ends 4 residues before the CDR3 does, and the rest of the CDR3 is filled in from the germline J gene. Germline lookup yields CDR1 NSHNY and CDR2 SYGAGN. There are 14 residues in the CDR3.

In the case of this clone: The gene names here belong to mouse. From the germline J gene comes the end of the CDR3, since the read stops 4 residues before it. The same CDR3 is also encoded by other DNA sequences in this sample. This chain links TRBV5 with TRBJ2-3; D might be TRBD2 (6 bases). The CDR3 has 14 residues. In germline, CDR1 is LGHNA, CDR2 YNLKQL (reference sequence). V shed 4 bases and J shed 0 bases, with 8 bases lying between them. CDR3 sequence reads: CASSRGTSAETLYF. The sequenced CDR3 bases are TGTGCCAGCAGCCGGGGGACTAGTGCAGAA.

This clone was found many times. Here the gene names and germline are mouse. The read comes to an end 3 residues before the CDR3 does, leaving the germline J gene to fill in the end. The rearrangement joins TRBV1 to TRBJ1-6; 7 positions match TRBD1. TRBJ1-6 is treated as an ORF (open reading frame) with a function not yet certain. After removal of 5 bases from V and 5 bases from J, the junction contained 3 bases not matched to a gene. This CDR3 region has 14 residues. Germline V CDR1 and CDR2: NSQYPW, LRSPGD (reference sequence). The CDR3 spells CTCSTGQDNSPLYF. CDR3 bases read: TGCACCTGCAGTACAGGACAGGATAATTCGCCC.

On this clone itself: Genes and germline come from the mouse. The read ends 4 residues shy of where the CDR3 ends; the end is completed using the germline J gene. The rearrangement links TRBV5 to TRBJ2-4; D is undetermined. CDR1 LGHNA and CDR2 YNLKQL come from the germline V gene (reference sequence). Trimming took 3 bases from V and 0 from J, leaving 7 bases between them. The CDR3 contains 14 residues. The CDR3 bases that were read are TGTGCCAGCAGCCACAGTCAAAGTCAAAAC. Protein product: CASSHSQSQN. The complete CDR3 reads CASSHSQSQNTLYF.

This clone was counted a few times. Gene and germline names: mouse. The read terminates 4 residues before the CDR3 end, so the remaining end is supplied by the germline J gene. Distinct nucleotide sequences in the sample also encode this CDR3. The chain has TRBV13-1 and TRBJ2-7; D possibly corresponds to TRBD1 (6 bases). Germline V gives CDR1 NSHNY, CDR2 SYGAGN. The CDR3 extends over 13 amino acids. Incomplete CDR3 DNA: TGTGCCAGCAGTGAGAACAGGGTGTAT. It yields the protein CASSENRVY. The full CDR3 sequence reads CASSENRVYEQYF.

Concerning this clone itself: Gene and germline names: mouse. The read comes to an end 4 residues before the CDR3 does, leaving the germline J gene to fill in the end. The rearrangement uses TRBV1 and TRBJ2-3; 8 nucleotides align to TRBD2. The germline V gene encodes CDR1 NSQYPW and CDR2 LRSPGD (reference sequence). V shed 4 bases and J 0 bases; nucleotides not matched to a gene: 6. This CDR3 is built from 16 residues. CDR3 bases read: TGCACCTGCAGTGGCAACGGGGGGGCTAGTGCAGAA. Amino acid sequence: CTCSGNGGASAE. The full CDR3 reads CTCSGNGGASAETLYF.

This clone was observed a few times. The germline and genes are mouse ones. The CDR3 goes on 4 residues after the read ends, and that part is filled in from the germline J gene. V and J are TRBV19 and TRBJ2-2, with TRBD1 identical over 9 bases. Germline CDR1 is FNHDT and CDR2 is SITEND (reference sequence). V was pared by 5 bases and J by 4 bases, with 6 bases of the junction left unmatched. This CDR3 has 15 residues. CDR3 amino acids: CASSSGTGTTGQLYF. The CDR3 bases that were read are TGTGCCAGCAGCTCCGGGACAGGGACCACCGGG.

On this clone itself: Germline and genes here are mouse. The covered CDR3 bases are TGTGCCAGCAGCCTACTGGGGGCTAGTGCAGAA. Protein sequence: CASSLLGASAE. The whole CDR3 sequence is CASSLLGASAETLYF. The gene calls are TRBV5 and TRBJ2-3; 8 bases line up with TRBD2. The missing CDR3 end, 4 residues past where the read stops, is filled in from the germline J gene. Germline V gene data show CDR1 as LGHNA and CDR2 as YNLKQL (reference sequence). The CDR3 sequence is 15 residues long. Germline trimming cut 4 bases from V and 0 bases from J; bases unmatched to any gene: 3.

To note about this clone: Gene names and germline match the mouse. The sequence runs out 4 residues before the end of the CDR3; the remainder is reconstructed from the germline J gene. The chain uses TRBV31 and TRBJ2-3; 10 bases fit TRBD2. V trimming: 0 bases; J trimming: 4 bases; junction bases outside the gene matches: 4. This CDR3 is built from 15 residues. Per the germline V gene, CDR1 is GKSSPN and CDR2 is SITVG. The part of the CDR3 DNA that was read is TGTGCCTGGAGTCTAGACTGGGGGGACTCAGAA. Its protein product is CAWSLDWGDSE. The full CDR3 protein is CAWSLDWGDSETLYF.

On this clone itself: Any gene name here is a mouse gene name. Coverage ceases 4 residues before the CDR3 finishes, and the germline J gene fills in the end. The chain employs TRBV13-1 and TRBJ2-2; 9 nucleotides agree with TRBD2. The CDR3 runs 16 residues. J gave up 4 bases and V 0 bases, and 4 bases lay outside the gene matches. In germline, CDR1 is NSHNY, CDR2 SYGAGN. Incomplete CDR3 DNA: TGTGCCAGCAGTGATGCTGGGGGGGGCGCCACCGGG. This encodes CASSDAGGGATG. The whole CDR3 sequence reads CASSDAGGGATGQLYF.

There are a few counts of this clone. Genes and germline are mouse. Incomplete CDR3 DNA: TGTGCCAGCAGCCCCCGACTGGGGGCGAACACCGGG. The encoded protein is CASSPRLGANTG. The full CDR3 protein is CASSPRLGANTGQLYF. The chain combines TRBV4 with TRBJ2-2, with TRBD2 matching over 9 bases. The CDR3 goes on 4 residues after the read ends, and that part is filled in from the germline J gene. This CDR3 is 16 amino acids long. Germline CDR1 LGHDT, CDR2 YNNKQL (reference sequence). V lost 5 bases and J lost 2; bases outside the gene matches: 6.

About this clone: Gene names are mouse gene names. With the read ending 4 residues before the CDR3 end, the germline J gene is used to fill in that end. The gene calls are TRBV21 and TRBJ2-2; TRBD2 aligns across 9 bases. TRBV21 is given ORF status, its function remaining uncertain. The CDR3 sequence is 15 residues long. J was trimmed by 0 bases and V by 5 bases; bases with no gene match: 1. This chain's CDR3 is CASSDWGTNTGQLYF. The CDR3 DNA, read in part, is TGTGCTAGCAGTGACTGGGGGACAAACACCGGG.